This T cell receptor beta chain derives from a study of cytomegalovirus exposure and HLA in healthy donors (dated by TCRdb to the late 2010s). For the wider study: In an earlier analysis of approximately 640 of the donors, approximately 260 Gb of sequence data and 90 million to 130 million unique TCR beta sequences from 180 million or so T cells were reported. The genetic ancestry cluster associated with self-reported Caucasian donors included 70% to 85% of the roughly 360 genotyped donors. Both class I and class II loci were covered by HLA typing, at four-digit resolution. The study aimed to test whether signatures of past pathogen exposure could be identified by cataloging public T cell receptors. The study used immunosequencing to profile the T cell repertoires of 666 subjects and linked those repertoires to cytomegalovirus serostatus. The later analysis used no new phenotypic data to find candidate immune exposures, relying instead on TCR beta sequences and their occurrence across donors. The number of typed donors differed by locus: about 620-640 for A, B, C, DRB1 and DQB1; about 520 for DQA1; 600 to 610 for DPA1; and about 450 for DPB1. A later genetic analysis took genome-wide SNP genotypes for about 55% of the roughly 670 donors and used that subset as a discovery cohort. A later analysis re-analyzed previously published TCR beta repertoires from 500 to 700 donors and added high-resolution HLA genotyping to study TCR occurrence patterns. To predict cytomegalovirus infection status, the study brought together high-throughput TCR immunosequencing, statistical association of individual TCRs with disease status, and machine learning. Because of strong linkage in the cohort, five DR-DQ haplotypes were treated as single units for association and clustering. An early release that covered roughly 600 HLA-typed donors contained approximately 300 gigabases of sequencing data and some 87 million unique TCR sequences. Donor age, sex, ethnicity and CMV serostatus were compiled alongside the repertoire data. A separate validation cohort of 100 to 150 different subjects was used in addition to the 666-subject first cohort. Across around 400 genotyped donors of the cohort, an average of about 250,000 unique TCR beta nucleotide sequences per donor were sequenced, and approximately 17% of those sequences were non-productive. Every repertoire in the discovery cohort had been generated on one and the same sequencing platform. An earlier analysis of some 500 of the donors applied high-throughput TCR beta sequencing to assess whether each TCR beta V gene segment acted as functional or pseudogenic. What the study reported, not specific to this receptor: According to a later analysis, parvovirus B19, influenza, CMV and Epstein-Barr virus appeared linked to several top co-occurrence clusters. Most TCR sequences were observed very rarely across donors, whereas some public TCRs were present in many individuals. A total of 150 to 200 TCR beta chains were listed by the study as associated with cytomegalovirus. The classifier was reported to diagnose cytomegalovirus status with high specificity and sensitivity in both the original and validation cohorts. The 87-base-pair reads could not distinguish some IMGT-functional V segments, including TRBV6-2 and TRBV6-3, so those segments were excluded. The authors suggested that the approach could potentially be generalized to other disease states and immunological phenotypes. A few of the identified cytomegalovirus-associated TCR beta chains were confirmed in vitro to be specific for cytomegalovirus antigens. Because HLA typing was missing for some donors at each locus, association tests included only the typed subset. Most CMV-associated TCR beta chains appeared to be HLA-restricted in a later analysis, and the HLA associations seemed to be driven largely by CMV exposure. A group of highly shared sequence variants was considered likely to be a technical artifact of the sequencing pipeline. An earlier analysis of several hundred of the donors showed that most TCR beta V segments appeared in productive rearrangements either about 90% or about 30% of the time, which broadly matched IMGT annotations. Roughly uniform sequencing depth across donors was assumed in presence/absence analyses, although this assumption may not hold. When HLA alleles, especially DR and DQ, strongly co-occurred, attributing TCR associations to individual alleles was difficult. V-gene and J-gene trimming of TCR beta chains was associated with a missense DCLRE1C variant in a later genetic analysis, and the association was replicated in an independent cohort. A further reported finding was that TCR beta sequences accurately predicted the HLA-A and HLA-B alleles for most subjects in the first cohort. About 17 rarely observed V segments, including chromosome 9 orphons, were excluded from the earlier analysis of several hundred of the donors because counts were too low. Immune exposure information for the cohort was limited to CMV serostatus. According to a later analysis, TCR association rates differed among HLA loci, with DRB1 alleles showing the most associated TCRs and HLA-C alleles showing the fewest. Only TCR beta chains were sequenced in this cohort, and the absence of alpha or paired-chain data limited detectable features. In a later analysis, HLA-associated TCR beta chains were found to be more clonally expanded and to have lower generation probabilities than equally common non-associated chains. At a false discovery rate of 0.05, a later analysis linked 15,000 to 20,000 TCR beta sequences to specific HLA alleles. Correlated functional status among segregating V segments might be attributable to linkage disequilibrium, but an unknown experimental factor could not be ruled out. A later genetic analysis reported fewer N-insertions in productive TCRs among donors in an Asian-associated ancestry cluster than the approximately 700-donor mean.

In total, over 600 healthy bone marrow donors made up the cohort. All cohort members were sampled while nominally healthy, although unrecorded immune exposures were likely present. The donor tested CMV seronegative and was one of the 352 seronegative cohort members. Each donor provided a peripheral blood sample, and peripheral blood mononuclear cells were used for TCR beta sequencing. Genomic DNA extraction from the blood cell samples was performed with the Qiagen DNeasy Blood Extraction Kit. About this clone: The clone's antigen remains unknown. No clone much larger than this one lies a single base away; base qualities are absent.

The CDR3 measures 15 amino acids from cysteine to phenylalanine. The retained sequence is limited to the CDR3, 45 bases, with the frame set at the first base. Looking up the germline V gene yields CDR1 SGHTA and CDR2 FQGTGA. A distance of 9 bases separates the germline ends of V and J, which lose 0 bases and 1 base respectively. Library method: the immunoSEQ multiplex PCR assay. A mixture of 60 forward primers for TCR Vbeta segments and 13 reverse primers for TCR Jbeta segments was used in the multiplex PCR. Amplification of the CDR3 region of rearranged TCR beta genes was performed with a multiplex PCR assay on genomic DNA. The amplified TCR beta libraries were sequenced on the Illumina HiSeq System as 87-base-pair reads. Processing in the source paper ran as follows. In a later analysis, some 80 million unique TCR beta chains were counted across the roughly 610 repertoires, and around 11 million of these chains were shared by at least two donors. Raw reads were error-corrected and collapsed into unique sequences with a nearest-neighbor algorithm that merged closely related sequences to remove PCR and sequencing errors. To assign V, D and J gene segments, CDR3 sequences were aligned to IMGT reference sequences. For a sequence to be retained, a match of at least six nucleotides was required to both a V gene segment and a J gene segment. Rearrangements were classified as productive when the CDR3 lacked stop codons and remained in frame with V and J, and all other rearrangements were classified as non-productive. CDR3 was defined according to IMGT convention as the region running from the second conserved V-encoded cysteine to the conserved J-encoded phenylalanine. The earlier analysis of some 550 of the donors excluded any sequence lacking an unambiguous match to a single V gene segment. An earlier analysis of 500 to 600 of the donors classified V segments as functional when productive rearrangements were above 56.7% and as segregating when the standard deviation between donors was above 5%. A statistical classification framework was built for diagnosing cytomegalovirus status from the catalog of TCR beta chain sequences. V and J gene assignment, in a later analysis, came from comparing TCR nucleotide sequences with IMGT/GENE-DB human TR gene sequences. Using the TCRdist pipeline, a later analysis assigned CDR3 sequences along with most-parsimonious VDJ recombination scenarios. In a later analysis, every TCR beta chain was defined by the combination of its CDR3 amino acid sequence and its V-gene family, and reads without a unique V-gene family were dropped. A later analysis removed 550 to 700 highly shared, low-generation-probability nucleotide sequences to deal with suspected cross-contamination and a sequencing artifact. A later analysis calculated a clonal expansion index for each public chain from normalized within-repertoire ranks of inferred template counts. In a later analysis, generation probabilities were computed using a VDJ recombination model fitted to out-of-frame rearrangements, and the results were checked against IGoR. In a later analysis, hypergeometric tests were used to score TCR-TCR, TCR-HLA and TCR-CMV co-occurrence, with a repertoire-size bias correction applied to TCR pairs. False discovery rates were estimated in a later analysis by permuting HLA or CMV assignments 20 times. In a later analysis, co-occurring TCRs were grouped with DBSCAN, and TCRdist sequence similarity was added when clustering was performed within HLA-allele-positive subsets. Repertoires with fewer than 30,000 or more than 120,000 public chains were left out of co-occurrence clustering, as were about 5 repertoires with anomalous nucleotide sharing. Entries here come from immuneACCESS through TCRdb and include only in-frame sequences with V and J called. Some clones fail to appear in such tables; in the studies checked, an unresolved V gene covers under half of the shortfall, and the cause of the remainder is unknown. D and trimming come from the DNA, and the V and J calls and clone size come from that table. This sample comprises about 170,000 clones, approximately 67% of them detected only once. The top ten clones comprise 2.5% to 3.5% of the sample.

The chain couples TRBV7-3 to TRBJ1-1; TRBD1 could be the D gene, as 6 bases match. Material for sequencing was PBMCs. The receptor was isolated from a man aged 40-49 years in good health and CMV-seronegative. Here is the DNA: TGTGCCAGCAGCTTAACGGTAGGGGGGAACACTGAAGCTTTCTTT. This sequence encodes CASSLTVGGNTEAFF.